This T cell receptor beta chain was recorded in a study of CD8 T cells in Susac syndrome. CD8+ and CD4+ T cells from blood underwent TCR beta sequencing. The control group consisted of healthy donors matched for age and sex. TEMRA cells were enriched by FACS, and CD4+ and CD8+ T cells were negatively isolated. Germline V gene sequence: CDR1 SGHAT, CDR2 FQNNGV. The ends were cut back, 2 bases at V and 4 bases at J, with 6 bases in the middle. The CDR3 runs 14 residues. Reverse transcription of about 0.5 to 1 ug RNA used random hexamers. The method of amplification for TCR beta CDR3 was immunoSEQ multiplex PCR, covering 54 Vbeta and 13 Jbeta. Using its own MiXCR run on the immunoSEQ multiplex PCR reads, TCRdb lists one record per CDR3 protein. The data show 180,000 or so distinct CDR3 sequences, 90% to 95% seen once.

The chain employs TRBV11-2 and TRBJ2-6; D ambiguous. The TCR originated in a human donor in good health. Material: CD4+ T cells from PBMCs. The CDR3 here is CASSLIHGANVLTF. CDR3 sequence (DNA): TGTGCCAGCAGCTTAATTCACGGGGCCAACGTCCTGACTTTC.